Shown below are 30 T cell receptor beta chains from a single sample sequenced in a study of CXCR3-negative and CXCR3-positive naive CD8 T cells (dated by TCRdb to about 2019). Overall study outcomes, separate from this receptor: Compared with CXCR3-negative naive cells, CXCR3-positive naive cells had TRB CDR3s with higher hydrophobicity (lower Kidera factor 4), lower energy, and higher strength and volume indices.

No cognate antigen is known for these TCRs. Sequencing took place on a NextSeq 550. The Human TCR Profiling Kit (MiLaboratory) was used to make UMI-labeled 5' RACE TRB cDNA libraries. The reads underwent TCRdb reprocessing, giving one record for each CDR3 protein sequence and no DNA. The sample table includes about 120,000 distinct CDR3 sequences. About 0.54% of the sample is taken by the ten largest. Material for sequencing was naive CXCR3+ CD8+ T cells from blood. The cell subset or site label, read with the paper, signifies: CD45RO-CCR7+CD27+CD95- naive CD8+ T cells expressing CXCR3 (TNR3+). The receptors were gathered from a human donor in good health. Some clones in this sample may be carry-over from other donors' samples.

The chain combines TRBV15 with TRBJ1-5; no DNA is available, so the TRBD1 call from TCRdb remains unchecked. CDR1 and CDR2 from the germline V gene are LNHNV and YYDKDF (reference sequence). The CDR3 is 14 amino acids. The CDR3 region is CATSGQGSNQPQHF.

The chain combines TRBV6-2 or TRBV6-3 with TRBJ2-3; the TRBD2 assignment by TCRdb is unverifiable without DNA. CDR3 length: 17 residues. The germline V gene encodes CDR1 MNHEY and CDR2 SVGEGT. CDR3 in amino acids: CASTPSIRRGAEDTQYF.

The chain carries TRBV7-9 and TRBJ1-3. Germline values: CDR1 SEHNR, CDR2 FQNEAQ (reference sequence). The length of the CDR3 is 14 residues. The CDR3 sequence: CASRSGSSGNTIYF. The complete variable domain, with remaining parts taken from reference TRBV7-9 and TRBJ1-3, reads DTGVSQNPRHKITKRGQNVTFRCDPISEHNRLYWYRQTLGQGPEFLTYFQNEAQLEKSRLLSDRFSAERPKGSFSTLEIQRTEQGDSAMYLCASRSGSSGNTIYFGEGSWLTVV.

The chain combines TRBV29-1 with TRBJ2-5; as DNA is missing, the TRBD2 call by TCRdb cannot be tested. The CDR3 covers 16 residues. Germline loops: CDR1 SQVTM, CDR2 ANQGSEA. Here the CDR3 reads CSVAGGEAPGYLTQYF.

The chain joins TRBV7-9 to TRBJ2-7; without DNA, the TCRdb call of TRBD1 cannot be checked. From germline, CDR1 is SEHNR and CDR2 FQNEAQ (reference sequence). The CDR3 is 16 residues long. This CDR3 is CASSLTTGGNSYEQYF.

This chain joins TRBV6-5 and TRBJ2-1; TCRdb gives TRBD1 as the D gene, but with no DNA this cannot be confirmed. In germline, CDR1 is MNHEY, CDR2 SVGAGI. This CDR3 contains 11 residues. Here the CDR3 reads CASTSGGEQFF.

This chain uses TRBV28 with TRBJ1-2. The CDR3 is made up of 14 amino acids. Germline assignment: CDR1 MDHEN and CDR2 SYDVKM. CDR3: CASSLSPGGEGYTF.

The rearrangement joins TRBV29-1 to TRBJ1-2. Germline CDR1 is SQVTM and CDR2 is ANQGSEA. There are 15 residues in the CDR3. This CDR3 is CSVQGLMGFGDGYTF.

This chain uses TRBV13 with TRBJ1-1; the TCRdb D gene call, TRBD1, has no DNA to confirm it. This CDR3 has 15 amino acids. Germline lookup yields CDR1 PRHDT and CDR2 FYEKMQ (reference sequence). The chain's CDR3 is CASSSPGQRNTEAFF.

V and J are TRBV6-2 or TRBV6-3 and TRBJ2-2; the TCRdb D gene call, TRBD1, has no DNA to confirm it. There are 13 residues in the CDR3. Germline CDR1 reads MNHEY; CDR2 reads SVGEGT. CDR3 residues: CASGGWNTGELFF.

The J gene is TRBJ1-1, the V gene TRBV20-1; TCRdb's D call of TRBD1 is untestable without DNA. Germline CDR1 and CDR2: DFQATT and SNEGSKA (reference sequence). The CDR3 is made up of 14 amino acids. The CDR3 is CSARPPGLDTEAFF.

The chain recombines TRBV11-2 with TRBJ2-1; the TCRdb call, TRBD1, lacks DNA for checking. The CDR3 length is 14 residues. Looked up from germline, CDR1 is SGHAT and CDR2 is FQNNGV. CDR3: CASSLGTRDPGQFF.

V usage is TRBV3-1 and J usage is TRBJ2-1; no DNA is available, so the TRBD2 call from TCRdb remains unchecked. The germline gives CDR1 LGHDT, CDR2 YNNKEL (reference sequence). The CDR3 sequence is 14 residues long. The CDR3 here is CASSQPSWRAEQFF.

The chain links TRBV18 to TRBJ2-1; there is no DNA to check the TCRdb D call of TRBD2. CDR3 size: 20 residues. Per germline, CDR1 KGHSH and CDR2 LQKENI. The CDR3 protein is CASSPILEGLAFRSYNEQFF.

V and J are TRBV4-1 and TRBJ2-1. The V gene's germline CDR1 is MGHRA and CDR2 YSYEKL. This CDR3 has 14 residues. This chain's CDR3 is CASSQHLALDEQFF.

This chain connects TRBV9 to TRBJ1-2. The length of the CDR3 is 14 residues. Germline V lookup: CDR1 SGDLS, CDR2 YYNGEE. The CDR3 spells CASSGDSLGLSYTF.

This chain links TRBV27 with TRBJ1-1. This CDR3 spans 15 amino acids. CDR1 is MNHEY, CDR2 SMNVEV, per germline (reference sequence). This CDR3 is CASSLLGRLATEAFF.

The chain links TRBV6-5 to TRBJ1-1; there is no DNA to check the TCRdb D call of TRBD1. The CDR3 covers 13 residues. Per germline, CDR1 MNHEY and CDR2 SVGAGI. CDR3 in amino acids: CASSYGGVMEAFF.

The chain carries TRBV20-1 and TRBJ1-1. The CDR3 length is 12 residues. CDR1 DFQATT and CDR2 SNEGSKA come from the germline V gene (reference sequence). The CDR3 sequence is CSALSEHTEAFF.

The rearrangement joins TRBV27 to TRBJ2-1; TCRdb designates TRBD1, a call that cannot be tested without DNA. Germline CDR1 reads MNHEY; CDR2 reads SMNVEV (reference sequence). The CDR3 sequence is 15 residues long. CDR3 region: CASSLLTGEHNEQFF.

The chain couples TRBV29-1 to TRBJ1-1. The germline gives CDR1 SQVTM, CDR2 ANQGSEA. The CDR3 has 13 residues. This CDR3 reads CSIGNGENTEAFF.

The CDR3 sequence: CASSHINRGVDTQYF. The chain uses TRBV4-3 and TRBJ2-3; TCRdb proposes TRBD1, but this gene call is untestable without DNA. Germline V CDR1 and CDR2: LGHNA, YSLEER. CDR3 length: 15 residues.

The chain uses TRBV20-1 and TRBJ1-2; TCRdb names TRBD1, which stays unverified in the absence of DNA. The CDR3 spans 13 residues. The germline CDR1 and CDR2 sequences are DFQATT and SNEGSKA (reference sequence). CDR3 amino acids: CSAREAGVSGYTF.

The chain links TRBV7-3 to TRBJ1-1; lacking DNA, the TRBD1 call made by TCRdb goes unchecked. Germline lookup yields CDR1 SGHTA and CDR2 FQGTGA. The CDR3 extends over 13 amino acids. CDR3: CASSITGDTEAFF.

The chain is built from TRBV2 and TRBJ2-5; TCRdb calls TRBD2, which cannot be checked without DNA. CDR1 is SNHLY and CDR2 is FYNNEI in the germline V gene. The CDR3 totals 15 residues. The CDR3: CASSEIAMDQETQYF.

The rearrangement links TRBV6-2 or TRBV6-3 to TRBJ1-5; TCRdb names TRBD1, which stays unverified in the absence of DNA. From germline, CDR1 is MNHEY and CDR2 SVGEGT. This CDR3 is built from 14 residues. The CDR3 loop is CAIQGRVGNQPQHF.

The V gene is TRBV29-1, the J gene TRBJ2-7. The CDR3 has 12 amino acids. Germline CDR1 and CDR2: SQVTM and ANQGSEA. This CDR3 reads CSVADGPYEQYF.

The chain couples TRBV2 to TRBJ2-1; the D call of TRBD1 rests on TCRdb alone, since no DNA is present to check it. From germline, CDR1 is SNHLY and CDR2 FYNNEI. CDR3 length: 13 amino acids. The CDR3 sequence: CASSDRNRDEQFF.

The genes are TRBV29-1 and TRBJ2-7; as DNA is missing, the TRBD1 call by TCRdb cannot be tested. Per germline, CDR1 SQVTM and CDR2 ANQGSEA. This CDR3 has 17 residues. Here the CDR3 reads CSVEGHDGGQGSYEQYF.

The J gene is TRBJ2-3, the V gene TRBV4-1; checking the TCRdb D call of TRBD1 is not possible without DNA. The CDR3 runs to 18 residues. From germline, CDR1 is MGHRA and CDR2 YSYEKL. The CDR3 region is CASSQVPPGGVFTDTQYF.